Sequencing of this T cell receptor (beta chain) was carried out in a study of blood T cell repertoires in COVID-19. Study-wide context: The samples span acute and convalescent COVID-19 from the United States, Italy and Spain. T cells, B-cell-depleted T cells, or PBMCs supplied cDNA or gDNA.

This clone was seen only once. Original processing notes: Reference gene primer amplification yielded estimated nucleated cell counts. Here immunoSEQ multiplex PCR was the method, and the copy in TCRdb shows in-frame clones only, minus some. D and trimming were read from the DNA, whereas the V and J calls and clone size are those reported in that table. The sample includes 150,000 to 250,000 clones, about 90% of them seen just once. Germline CDR1 LGHDT, CDR2 YNNKEL (reference sequence). The V segment lost 0 bases and the J segment 2 bases; nucleotides outside the gene matches: 10. The CDR3 is 19 amino acids. Living in 24 US areas, the participants were between about 18 and 100 years of age.

The receptor's source is a woman younger than 45 who had recovered from COVID-19. Material: PBMCs or T cells enriched from blood (not recorded which). V is TRBV3-1 (or the pseudogene TRBV3-2) and J is TRBJ2-3, with 11 bases that match TRBD2. The CDR3 spells CASSQDLGLAETHTDTQYF. In nucleotides, the CDR3 is TGTGCCAGCAGCCAAGACCTGGGACTAGCGGAGACCCACACAGATACGCAGTATTTT.